This entry describes one TCR beta chain. In the source study's methods: Reference gene primer amplification gave nucleated cell count estimates. Only in-frame clones appear in the TCRdb table, and some are missing; sequencing was by immunoSEQ multiplex PCR. The V and J calls and clone size come from that table; D and trimming were worked out from the DNA. This sample has about 49,000 clones, with approximately 85% found just once. Trimming left V 2 bases short and J 7 bases short, with 13 bases between. The length of the CDR3 is 14 residues. Germline CDR1 SGDLS, CDR2 YYNGEE. The sample belongs to a study of blood T cell repertoires in COVID-19. For the study at large: Samples came from the United States, Italy and Spain, spanning acute and convalescent COVID-19. Nucleic acid was either cDNA or gDNA, and it came from T cells, B-cell-depleted T cells, or PBMCs.

Sequencing used peripheral blood. The chain links TRBV9 to TRBJ2-1; D perhaps matches TRBD2 (6 bases). The clonotype comes from a human donor in a cohort sampled during active COVID-19. CDR3 sequence (DNA): TGTGCCAGCAGCGTCTCGGGACTCCAAAATGAGCAGTTCTTC. This codes for CASSVSGLQNEQFF.